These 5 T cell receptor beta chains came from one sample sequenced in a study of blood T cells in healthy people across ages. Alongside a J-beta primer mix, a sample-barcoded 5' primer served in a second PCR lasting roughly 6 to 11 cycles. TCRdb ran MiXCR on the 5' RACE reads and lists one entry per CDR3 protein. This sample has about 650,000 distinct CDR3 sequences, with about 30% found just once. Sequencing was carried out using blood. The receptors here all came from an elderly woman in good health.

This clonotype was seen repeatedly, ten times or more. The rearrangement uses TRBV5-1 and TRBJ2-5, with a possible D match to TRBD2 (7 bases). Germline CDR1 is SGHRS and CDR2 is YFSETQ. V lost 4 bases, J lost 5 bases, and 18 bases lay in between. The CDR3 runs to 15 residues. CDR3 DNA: TGCGCCAGCAGCCAGGTCGGGGGGCTCAGGGAGACCCAGTACTTC. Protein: CASSQVGGLRETQYF.

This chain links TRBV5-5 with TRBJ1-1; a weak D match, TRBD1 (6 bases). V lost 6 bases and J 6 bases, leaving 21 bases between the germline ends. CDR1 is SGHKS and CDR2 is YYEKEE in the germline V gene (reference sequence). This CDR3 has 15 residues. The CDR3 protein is CASTVMTGLGSEAFF. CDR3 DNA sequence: TGTGCCAGCACCGTTATGACAGGCCTTGGATCTGAAGCTTTCTTT.

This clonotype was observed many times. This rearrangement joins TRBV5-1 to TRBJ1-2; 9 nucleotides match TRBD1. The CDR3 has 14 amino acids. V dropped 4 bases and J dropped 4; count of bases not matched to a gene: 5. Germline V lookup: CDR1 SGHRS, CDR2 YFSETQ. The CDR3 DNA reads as TGCGCCAGCAGCCCGCAGACAGGGGGCTATGGCTACACCTTC. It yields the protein CASSPQTGGYGYTF.

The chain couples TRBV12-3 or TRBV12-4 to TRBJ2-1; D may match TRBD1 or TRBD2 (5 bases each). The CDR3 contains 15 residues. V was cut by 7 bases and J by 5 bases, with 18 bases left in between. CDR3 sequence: CASTHPGTPNNEQFF. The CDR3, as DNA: TGTGCCAGCACCCATCCCGGGACCCCCAACAATGAGCAGTTCTTC.

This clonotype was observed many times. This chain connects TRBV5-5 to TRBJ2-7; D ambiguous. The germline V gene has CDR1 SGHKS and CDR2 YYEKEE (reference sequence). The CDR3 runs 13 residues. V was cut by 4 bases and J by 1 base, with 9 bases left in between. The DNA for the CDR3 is TGTGCCAGCAGCCAACTGACATCCTACGAGCAGTACTTC. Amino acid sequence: CASSQLTSYEQYF.